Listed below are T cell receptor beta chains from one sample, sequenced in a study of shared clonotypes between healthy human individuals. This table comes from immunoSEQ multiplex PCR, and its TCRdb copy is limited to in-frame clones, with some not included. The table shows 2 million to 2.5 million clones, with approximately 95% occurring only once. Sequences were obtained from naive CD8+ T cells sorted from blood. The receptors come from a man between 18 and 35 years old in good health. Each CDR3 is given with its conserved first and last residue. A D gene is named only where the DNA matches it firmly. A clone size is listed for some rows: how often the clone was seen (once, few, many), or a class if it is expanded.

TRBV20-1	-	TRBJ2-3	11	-	TGCAGTGCCGCGGGCACAGATACGCAGTATTTT	CSAAGTDTQYF
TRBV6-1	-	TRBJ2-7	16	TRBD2	TGTGCCAGCAGTGTCCTTGCTAGCGGAAAACTCTACGAGCAGTACTTC	CASSVLASGKLYEQYF
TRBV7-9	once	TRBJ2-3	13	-	TGTGCCACCAACGGGGATAGCACAGATACGCAGTATTTT	CATNGDSTDTQYF
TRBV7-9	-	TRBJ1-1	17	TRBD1	TGTGCCAGCAGATCTCGAGGCGGGACAGGGGAGACCACTGAAGCTTTCTTT	CASRSRGGTGETTEAFF
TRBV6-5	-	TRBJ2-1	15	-	TGTGCCAGCAGGCCCGGGCCGAGCTCCTACAATGAGCAGTTCTTC	CASRPGPSSYNEQFF
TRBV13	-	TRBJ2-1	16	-	TGTGCCAGCAGTTCAGACGGGAGTGTGACCTACAATGAGCAGTTCTTC	CASSSDGSVTYNEQFF
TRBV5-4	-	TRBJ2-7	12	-	TGTGCCAGCAGCTTCGACCGGTACGAGCAGTACTTC	CASSFDRYEQYF
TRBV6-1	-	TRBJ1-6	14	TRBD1	TGTGCCAGCAAAGGGGACAGGGCGGAATCACCCCTCCACTTT	CASKGDRAESPLHF
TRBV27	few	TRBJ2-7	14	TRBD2	TGTGCCAGCAGTTCGACTAGCGGGGGCTACGAGCAGTACTTC	CASSSTSGGYEQYF
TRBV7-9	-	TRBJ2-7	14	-	TGTGCCAGCAGCTGGGACCTCCGGGGTGACGAGCAGTACTTC	CASSWDLRGDEQYF
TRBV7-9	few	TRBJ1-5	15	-	TGTGCCAGCAGCTTTGGCGAGTATAGCAATCAGCCCCAGCATTTT	CASSFGEYSNQPQHF
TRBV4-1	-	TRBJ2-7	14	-	TGCGCCAGCAGCCTTTTTGAGGGTGGCTACGAGCAGTACTTC	CASSLFEGGYEQYF
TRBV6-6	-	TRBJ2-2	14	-	TGTGCCAGCAGTTACATTGAGTACACCGGGGAGCTGTTTTTT	CASSYIEYTGELFF